This entry is about one T cell receptor beta chain. Antigen unknown. Every isolated RNA sample was fully reverse transcribed, so sequencing captured expressed TCRB transcripts. TCRdb's copy holds only in-frame clones and misses some; the assay was immunoSEQ multiplex PCR. The profile shows approximately 380,000 clones, approximately 15% of them singletons. This specimen belongs to a study of beta chain features in type 1 diabetes. Study-wide context: The samples had roughly 110 million sorted cells examined in all.

Looked up from germline, CDR1 is SQVTM and CDR2 is ANQGSEA. The CDR3 is 16 amino acids. V lost 0 bases and J lost 4, with 16 bases in between. Using CD45RO/CCR7/CD25/CD127/CD95/CD27, CD4+ naive, central memory, regulatory and stem cell-like memory cells were sorted. Study-wide findings and caveats: For type 1 diabetes patients, VDJ junctions showed fewer insertions and more deletions. For Type 1 diabetes patients, all four CD4+ subsets carried TCRB CDR3s that were moderately but significantly shorter.

The sequence was collected from a woman aged 18-29 years in good health. The chain carries TRBV29-1 and TRBJ1-3; possibly TRBD1 for D (6 bases). The specimen sequenced was naive CD4+ T cells from blood. In nucleotides, the CDR3 is TGCAGCGTTGAAGATCGGAAACAGGGAAAAGGAAACACCATATATTTT. Its translation is CSVEDRKQGKGNTIYF. The variable domain in full, completed from reference TRBV29-1 and TRBJ1-3, reads SAVISQKPSRDICQRGTSLTIQCQVDSQVTMMFWYRQQPGQSLTLIATANQGSEATYESGFVIDKFPISRPNLTFSTLTVSNMSPEDSSIYLCSVEDRKQGKGNTIYFGEGSWLTVV.